This T cell receptor beta chain was found in a study of OX40 agonist ivuxolimab in advanced cancers. Whole-study results and caveats: There were, on average, more expanded clones in CD8+ T cells than in CD4+. Researchers did not determine the expanded peripheral T cells' antigen specificity.

As for this clone: The antigen is not known.

Germline CDR1 and CDR2: LNHDA and SQIVND (reference sequence). V was trimmed by 6 bases and J by 4 bases, leaving 9 bases between them. CDR3 length equals 12 residues. Generated by immunoSEQ multiplex PCR, the TCRdb table keeps only in-frame clones and is missing some. Altogether under 85,000 clones are present, under 90% being singletons, with the ten largest covering just under 2.5%. The chain couples TRBV19 to TRBJ1-2; D gene uncertain. Source: CD4+ or CD8+ T cells sorted from blood, taken in a trial of the OX40 agonist ivuxolimab. This sequence was found in an adult with an advanced solid tumor such as melanoma, head and neck, liver or kidney cancer. CDR3 residues: CASSGTFYGYTF. The CDR3 DNA is TGTGCCAGTAGCGGCACCTTCTATGGCTACACCTTC.